Sequencing of this T cell receptor (beta chain) was carried out in a study of OX40 agonist ivuxolimab in advanced cancers. Background on the study: While on treatment, patients had intravenous ivuxolimab at 0.01 to 10 mg/kg every 2 weeks. About 42% of patients had received prior checkpoint inhibitor therapy.

Assay: immunoSEQ multiplex PCR; the TCRdb copy retains only in-frame clones and omits some. This table holds roughly 86,000 clones, 85% to 95% found once. V was clipped by 10 bases and J by 4 bases, with 16 bases between them. The length of the CDR3 is 13 residues. Germline V gene lookup returns CDR1 MNHEY and CDR2 SMNVEV (reference sequence). The investigators sampled blood at baseline, at cycle 4 day 1, and at cycle 7 day 1. The TCR was taken from an adult with an advanced solid tumor such as melanoma, head and neck, liver or kidney cancer. The V gene is TRBV27, the J gene TRBJ1-2; maybe TRBD1 (6 bases). Sequencing was performed on CD4+ or CD8+ T cells sorted from blood, taken in a trial of the OX40 agonist ivuxolimab. The DNA for the CDR3 is TGTGCCACTTTGGGGGGCTGGGGCTATGGCTACACCTTC. Translating it yields CATLGGWGYGYTF.